One TCR beta chain is described in this entry. Clones were sequenced by immunoSEQ multiplex PCR, and TCRdb holds only the in-frame ones, with some missing. This table has roughly 72,000 clones, over 85% appearing once. Germline V CDR1 and CDR2: PRHDT, FYEKMQ (reference sequence). V was clipped by 5 bases and J by 0 bases, with 14 bases between them. The CDR3 sequence is 15 residues long. The data derive from a study of T cell changes during pregnancy in multiple sclerosis. V gene TRBV13 combines with J gene TRBJ2-7; D may be TRBD2 (5 bases). Source: CD4+ T cells from peripheral blood mononuclear cells, taken before pregnancy. This TCR came from a female donor with multiple sclerosis, enrolled in a pregnancy study. The CDR3 DNA follows: TGTGCCAGCAGCATGGCGGGCCACCTCTCCTACGAGCAGTACTTC. Translated: CASSMAGHLSYEQYF.